The entry below describes one TCR beta chain. This clone has a single count. Its cognate antigen has yet to be identified. The record has no base qualities; no much larger clone is one base away. The data were taken from a study of control samples from healthy donors and cancer patients (dated by TCRdb to the early 2020s). The CDR3 spans 15 residues, from the cysteine through the phenylalanine. Here the CDR3 DNA is all that survives: 45 bases in frame from base 1. V drops 6 bases and J drops 4 bases, leaving 17 bases in between. Reading the germline V gene gives CDR1 SGDLS and CDR2 YYNGEE. The library was prepared using the immunoSEQ multiplex PCR assay. Not all clones reach the TCRdb copy of this immuneACCESS table, which keeps in-frame sequences only. Checked studies attribute under half of the gap to unresolved V genes and leave the rest unexplained. The sample yields 45,000 to 60,000 clones; 94% were counted once. About 4% of the sample rests with the top ten.

The specimen was blood. This clonotype was obtained from a man aged 30-40 years in good health. The receptor chain draws on TRBV9 and TRBJ2-1; the D call is possibly TRBD1 or TRBD2, each sharing 6 bases. The DNA sequence is TGTGCCAGCACATACAGAACGGGGGCATACAATGAGCAGTTCTTC. Its product reads: CASTYRTGAYNEQFF.